The entry that follows covers one TCR beta chain sequence. Its cognate antigen is unknown. This sample was taken from a study of graft-versus-host responses after intestinal transplantation. Study as a whole: Each of the recipients got a multivisceral, liver-intestinal, or isolated intestinal transplant. The study gave all recipients anti-thymocyte globulin induction, then tacrolimus and steroids for 2 to 3 years. Points from the study as a whole: Graft-donor T cell macrochimerism coincided with high graft-versus-host to host-versus-graft clonal ratios in allografts. GvH clones were found in recipient marrow; some appeared first in ileum or blood.

The CDR3 totals 16 residues. Germline V gene lookup returns CDR1 MNHEY and CDR2 SVGAGI. V lost 2 bases and J lost 0, with 14 bases in between. TCRdb's table, derived via immunoSEQ multiplex PCR, lists solely in-frame clones and lacks some. The sample consists of 15,000 to 20,000 clones, around 87% of them appearing once. The specimen was bone marrow, collected nearly 130 days after intestinal transplantation. The chain recombines TRBV6-5 with TRBJ2-7; D is possibly TRBD1 (6 bases). The clonotype comes from a human patient who received an intestinal transplant, so some T cells may come from the graft donor. Here the CDR3 reads CASSYTLQGFSYEQYF. The CDR3 region has the DNA TGTGCCAGCAGTTACACACTTCAGGGGTTCTCCTACGAGCAGTACTTC.